This T cell receptor (beta chain) was retrieved from a study of synovial regulatory T cells in juvenile arthritis. Study-level points and caveats: CDR3 overlap with synovial Tregs was higher for iaTregs than other blood Tregs.

With respect to this clone: Antigen unknown.

The assay was immunoSEQ multiplex PCR, and TCRdb's table has in-frame clones only and misses some. This sample's clone table lists about 9,100 clones. What was sequenced was Treg cells from blood. Subset meaning: remaining (HLA-DR-negative) circulating blood Treg cells. This sequence originates from a donor between 2 and 29 years old with juvenile idiopathic arthritis.

The CDR3 loop is CASSLVAAGELFF. This chain uses TRBV7-6 with TRBJ2-2; TCRdb lists TRBD1, though no DNA is available to test this call. The CDR3 spans 13 residues. The DNA is unrecorded. Per the germline V gene, CDR1 is SGHVS and CDR2 is FNYEAQ.